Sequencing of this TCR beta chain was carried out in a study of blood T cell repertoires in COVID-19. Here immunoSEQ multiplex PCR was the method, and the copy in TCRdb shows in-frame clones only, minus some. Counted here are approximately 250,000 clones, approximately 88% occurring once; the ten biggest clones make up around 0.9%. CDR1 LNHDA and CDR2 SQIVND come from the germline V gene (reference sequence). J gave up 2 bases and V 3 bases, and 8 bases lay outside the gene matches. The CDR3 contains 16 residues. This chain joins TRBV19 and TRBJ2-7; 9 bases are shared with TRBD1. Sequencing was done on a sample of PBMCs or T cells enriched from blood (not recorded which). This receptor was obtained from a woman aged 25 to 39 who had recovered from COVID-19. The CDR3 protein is CASSIGPGQGAYEQYF. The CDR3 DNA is TGTGCCAGTAGTATCGGGCCGGGACAGGGAGCCTACGAGCAGTACTTC.